This passage covers 29 T cell receptor beta chains from one sample sequenced in a study of T cells in Graves' hyperthyroidism and ophthalmopathy. TCR beta CDR3 regions were amplified from RNA. The primer set for the first-round RT-PCR of the TCR CDR3 was HTBI. TCRdb independently ran MiXCR on the multiplex PCR reads; one entry per CDR3 protein. The sample lists about 540,000 distinct CDR3 sequences; 46% were seen once. Source material: peripheral blood or thyroid tissue (not recorded which). The source is a young woman with Graves' hyperthyroidism.

J is TRBJ1-5 and V is TRBV19; 10 bases map to TRBD1. From germline, CDR1 is LNHDA and CDR2 SQIVND (reference sequence). The CDR3 length is 14 residues. V lost 5 bases, J lost 11 bases, and 9 bases stayed unmatched. The CDR3 DNA reads TGTGCCAGTAGTCAGGACAGGGGGTCGGAGACCCAGCATTTT. This sequence encodes CASSQDRGSETQHF.

The chain has TRBV12-3 or TRBV12-4 and TRBJ2-7; TRBD1 aligns across 9 bases. The CDR3 sequence is 16 residues long. J was trimmed by 0 bases and V by 5 bases; bases with no gene match: 8. In nucleotides, the CDR3 is TGTGCCAGCAGTGGGACAGGGAACCAGAACTCCTACGAGCAGTACTTC. Residues: CASSGTGNQNSYEQYF.

The chain links TRBV13 to TRBJ2-1; 14 nucleotides line up with TRBD2. Germline V CDR1 and CDR2: PRHDT, FYEKMQ (reference sequence). With V trimmed by 8 bases and J by 8 bases, 5 bases remained unmatched. The CDR3 is 14 amino acids. The CDR3 here is CASGTSGSWDEQFF. In nucleotides, the CDR3 is TGTGCCAGCGGGACTAGCGGGAGTTGGGATGAGCAGTTCTTC.

This clonotype was picked up many times. J is TRBJ2-7 and V is TRBV10-3; 10 bases agree with TRBD2. This CDR3 region has 18 residues. Germline loops: CDR1 ENHRY, CDR2 SYGVKD. V was clipped by 0 bases and J by 2 bases; unmatched bases: 10. The CDR3 spells CAISESLPSGSVTYEQYF. For the CDR3, the DNA is TGTGCCATCAGTGAGTCACTCCCTAGCGGGAGCGTGACCTACGAGCAGTACTTC.

The chain recombines TRBV14 with TRBJ1-2; no reliable D call. This CDR3 spans 13 amino acids. V lost 4 bases and J lost 8, with 14 bases in between. Germline lookup yields CDR1 SGHDN and CDR2 FVKESK. In DNA form, the CDR3 reads TGTGCCAGCAGCCCCCGCCGGGAAGACGGCTACACCTTC. Translation: CASSPRREDGYTF.

The CDR3 sequence: CASSYSGREVGGANVLTF. The CDR3 DNA follows: TGTGCCAGCAGCTATAGCGGGAGGGAGGTCGGTGGGGCCAACGTCCTGACTTTC. The genes are TRBV7-9 and TRBJ2-6; 11 bases are shared with TRBD2. With 4 bases clipped from V and 3 bases from J, the junction kept 8 bases outside the gene matches. Per the germline V gene, CDR1 is SEHNR and CDR2 is FQNEAQ (reference sequence). CDR3 size: 18 residues.

This clonotype was detected many times. CDR3 amino acids: CASKSRDRIQETQYF. Here the CDR3 DNA reads TGTGCCAGCAAGTCCCGGGACAGGATTCAAGAGACCCAGTACTTC. The chain recombines TRBV5-6 with TRBJ2-5, with TRBD1 matching 8 bases. The CDR3 spans 15 residues. With 6 bases clipped from V and 2 bases from J, the junction kept 9 bases outside the gene matches. Per germline, CDR1 SGHDT and CDR2 YYEEEE.

This clonotype appeared many times. The chain recombines TRBV19 with TRBJ1-2; 8 bases are shared with TRBD1. The junction had 11 bases not matched to a gene; V was cut back by 8 bases and J by 0 bases. CDR1 LNHDA and CDR2 SQIVND come from the germline V gene (reference sequence). The CDR3 totals 16 residues. The DNA for the CDR3 is TGTGCCAGTCTCTCATGGGACAGGAGGACTAACTATGGCTACACCTTC. It specifies CASLSWDRRTNYGYTF. Full variable domain (rest looked up from reference TRBV19 and TRBJ1-2): DGGITQSPKYLFRKEGQNVTLSCEQNLNHDAMYWYRQDPGQGLRLIYYSQIVNDFQKGDIAEGYSVSREKKESFPLTVTSAQKNPTAFYLCASLSWDRRTNYGYTFGSGTRLTVV.

V gene TRBV7-3 combines with J gene TRBJ1-1; 9 bases align to TRBD1. Germline V CDR1 and CDR2: SGHTA, FQGTGA. This CDR3 comprises 13 residues. The V and J ends lost 8 bases and 6 bases, in that order; junction bases with no gene match: 7. The CDR3: CASRDRVSPEAFF. DNA for the CDR3: TGTGCCAGCCGGGACAGGGTGAGCCCTGAAGCTTTCTTT.

The chain combines TRBV5-4 with TRBJ2-1, with D perhaps TRBD1 (6 bases). From germline, CDR1 is SGHNT and CDR2 YYREEE (reference sequence). This CDR3 is built from 15 residues. The ends were cut back, 4 bases at V and 4 bases at J, with 15 bases in the middle. The CDR3 DNA reads as TGTGCCAGCAGCGATAGGACAGAAGATTACAATGAGCAGTTCTTC. This translates into CASSDRTEDYNEQFF.

This clonotype was observed at least ten times. J is TRBJ2-2 and V is TRBV12-3 or TRBV12-4, with D perhaps TRBD1 or TRBD2 (5 bases each). Trimming took off 1 base at V and 3 bases at J, with 6 bases between the two ends. The CDR3 has 14 amino acids. CDR3 nucleotide sequence: TGTGCCAGCAGTTTAGAGGGACACACCGGGGAGCTGTTTTTT. Residues: CASSLEGHTGELFF.

A word on this clonotype: This may come from a read error, since a much larger clone is one base off. The chain carries TRBV4-3 and TRBJ1-4; perhaps TRBD1 as D (5 bases). This CDR3 contains 15 residues. Germline V CDR1 and CDR2: LGHNA, YSLEER. CDR3 region: CASSQEPGPGEKLSF. Written as DNA, the CDR3 is TGCGCCAGCAGCCAAGAACCAGGGCCTGGGGAAAAACTGTCTTTT.

This clonotype was recorded once. This chain joins TRBV15 and TRBJ1-2; D gene uncertain. CDR3 size: 14 residues. Trimming shortened V by 0 bases and J by 4 bases, and 9 bases separated the two germline ends. Germline lookup yields CDR1 LNHNV and CDR2 YYDKDF (reference sequence). CDR3 region: CATSRDGSLYGYTF. Here the CDR3 DNA reads TGTGCCACCAGCAGAGATGGATCCCTCTATGGCTACACCTTC.

This clonotype came up many times. J is TRBJ2-7 and V is TRBV5-1; perhaps TRBD2 as D (6 bases). The germline gives CDR1 SGHRS, CDR2 YFSETQ. V shed 4 bases and J shed 7 bases, with 15 bases lying between them. The CDR3 length is 13 residues. CDR3 sequence: CASSLGTREEQYF. The DNA of the CDR3 is TGCGCCAGCAGCCTCGGGACCCGGGAGGAGCAGTACTTC.

This clonotype has ten or more counts. The genes are TRBV15 and TRBJ1-1; D gene uncertain. V lost 0 bases to trimming and J lost 2 bases, with 7 bases between them. The V gene's germline CDR1 is LNHNV and CDR2 YYDKDF (reference sequence). CDR3 length equals 14 residues. The CDR3 is CATSRDTRNTEAFF. The CDR3 DNA reads as TGTGCCACCAGCAGAGATACCAGAAACACTGAAGCTTTCTTT.

This chain connects TRBV6-6 to TRBJ2-3, with 8 bases fitting TRBD1. This CDR3 has 14 residues. The J segment lost 6 bases and the V segment lost 5 bases, leaving 7 bases of the junction unmatched. Germline lookup yields CDR1 MNHNY and CDR2 SVGAGI (reference sequence). CDR3 region: CASSLTGDSDTQYF. CDR3 sequence (DNA): TGTGCCAGCAGTCTGACAGGGGACTCGGATACGCAGTATTTT.

The V gene is TRBV9, the J gene TRBJ2-1, with D perhaps matching TRBD2 (6 bases). Germline-derived CDR1 and CDR2 are SGDLS and YYNGEE. This CDR3 spans 15 amino acids. Trimming took off 4 bases at V and 2 bases at J, with 13 bases between the two ends. The CDR3 here is CASSLTDYPYNEQFF. Written as DNA, the CDR3 is TGTGCCAGCAGCTTGACGGACTACCCCTACAATGAGCAGTTCTTC.

As to this clonotype: This may stem from a read error, because a much larger clone lies one nucleotide away. The chain combines TRBV10-3 with TRBJ1-5; no definite D call. Deletions cut 5 bases from V and 0 bases from J, with 11 bases between. The CDR3 sequence is 15 residues long. Germline assignment: CDR1 ENHRY and CDR2 SYGVKD. CDR3 nucleotides: TGTGCCATCAGTTACGTCCGGGCTAGCAATCAGCCCCAGCATTTT. Its translation: CAISYVRASNQPQHF.

In its sample, this clonotype was seen a few times. CDR3 bases: TGTGCCAGCAGCTTGGAGATTGGGGGCCAAGAGACCCAGTACTTC. Its translation: CASSLEIGGQETQYF. J is TRBJ2-5 and V is TRBV5-5; D tentatively reads TRBD1 or TRBD2 (5 bases each). Germline loops: CDR1 SGHKS, CDR2 YYEKEE (reference sequence). V was pared by 0 bases and J by 1 base, with 10 bases between. This CDR3 comprises 15 residues.

Many counts were recorded for this clonotype. The gene calls are TRBV4-3 and TRBJ2-7; the match to TRBD1 covers 9 bases. The germline CDR1 and CDR2 sequences are LGHNA and YSLEER. The CDR3 runs 16 residues. V lost 1 base to trimming and J lost 4 bases; unmatched junction nucleotides: 8. In DNA, the CDR3 is TGCGCCAGCAGCCAAGCTGACAACGACAGGGGGTACGAGCAGTACTTC. Its protein product is CASSQADNDRGYEQYF.

This clonotype was counted many times. The chain couples TRBV20-1 to TRBJ2-7; D remains unclear. The CDR3 has 13 amino acids. CDR1 and CDR2 (germline): DFQATT, SNEGSKA (reference sequence). The V gene lost 6 bases and the J gene lost 4 bases, with 16 bases spanning the gap. The CDR3: CSAHEISLYEQYF. The DNA of the CDR3 is TGCAGTGCCCATGAGATATCGCTTTACGAGCAGTACTTC.

This chain connects TRBV6-2 or TRBV6-3 to TRBJ2-7, with 14 bases lining up with TRBD2. CDR1 is MNHEY, CDR2 SVGEGT, per germline. There are 17 residues in the CDR3. The V segment lost 3 bases and the J segment 3 bases; nucleotides outside the gene matches: 7. The DNA of the CDR3 is TGTGCCAGCAGTTATGTAGGAGGGACTAGCGGGAGCTACGAGCAGTACTTC. As protein: CASSYVGGTSGSYEQYF.

The chain combines TRBV29-1 with TRBJ2-7; 9 bases map to TRBD1. Looked up from germline, CDR1 is SQVTM and CDR2 is ANQGSEA. The V segment lost 4 bases and the J segment 5 bases; nucleotides outside the gene matches: 6. This CDR3 is 13 amino acids long. This chain's CDR3 is CSVVAGQGDEQYF. Written as DNA, the CDR3 is TGCAGCGTTGTCGCGGGACAGGGAGACGAGCAGTACTTC.

This clonotype was detected ten times or more. The chain couples TRBV5-6 to TRBJ2-6; the D gene is possibly TRBD1 (6 bases). Germline CDR1 SGHDT, CDR2 YYEEEE. This CDR3 is built from 18 residues. Trimming cost V 6 bases and J 0 bases, with 19 bases left between them. The CDR3 loop reads CASNLRRGGISGANVLTF. The DNA of the CDR3 is TGTGCCAGCAACCTACGGAGAGGGGGAATCTCTGGGGCCAACGTCCTGACTTTC.

Comments on this clonotype: A much larger clone lies one base from this, so it may be a read error. The chain links TRBV19 to TRBJ2-7; 10 bases map to TRBD2. V was clipped by 3 bases and J by 4 bases; unmatched bases: 6. The CDR3 length is 15 residues. Germline CDR1 LNHDA, CDR2 SQIVND (reference sequence). CDR3 sequence (DNA): TGTGCCAGTAGTATCCTCGGGACTAGCGTATACGAGCAGTACTTC. Translated, it gives CASSILGTSVYEQYF.

The chain is built from TRBV29-1 and TRBJ2-5, with D possibly TRBD2 on 5 matching bases. Germline V gene data show CDR1 as SQVTM and CDR2 as ANQGSEA. The V and J ends lost 8 bases and 4 bases respectively, with 11 bases between them. The CDR3 contains 11 residues. The CDR3 sequence: CSYERRETQYF. As DNA, the CDR3 is TGCAGCTATGAGCGGAGAGAGACCCAGTACTTC.

The rearrangement links TRBV24-1 to TRBJ2-3; 7 bases align to TRBD1. Trimming took 5 bases from V and 2 from J; bases not matched to a gene: 9. Germline CDR1 KGHDR, CDR2 SFDVKD. The CDR3 is made up of 16 amino acids. The CDR3 DNA follows: TGTGCCACCAGTGGCAGGGGACAGAGTTCCACAGATACGCAGTATTTT. Translation: CATSGRGQSSTDTQYF.

This clonotype appeared many times. The chain has TRBV27 and TRBJ1-6; 8 bases are a match to TRBD1. The ends lost 4 bases at V and 8 bases at J; junction bases unmatched: 1. The germline CDR1 and CDR2 sequences are MNHEY and SMNVEV (reference sequence). The CDR3 is made up of 13 amino acids. The CDR3 is CASSSGGYSPLHF. The CDR3 DNA reads as TGTGCCAGCAGTTCAGGGGGCTATTCACCCCTCCACTTT.

This chain connects TRBV29-1 to TRBJ1-1, with D tentatively TRBD1 (6 bases). Trimming stripped 5 bases from V and 3 bases from J, with 13 bases between. CDR1 and CDR2 from the germline V gene are SQVTM and ANQGSEA. The CDR3 is 13 amino acids. CDR3 bases: TGCAGCGTTAGGGCAGGGGCCGACACTGAAGCTTTCTTT. Amino acids: CSVRAGADTEAFF.